One sample yielded the 2 T cell receptor beta chains listed below, sequenced in a study of T cell repertoires in cytomegalovirus infection. TCRdb reprocessed the reads with MiXCR, giving one entry per CDR3 protein. The data show 250,000 to 350,000 distinct CDR3 sequences, around 25% seen once. The sample comprised PBMCs. The receptors originated from a human donor in good health (CMV status not recorded). Some clones in this sample may be carry-over from other donors' samples.

This clonotype has just a few counts. J is TRBJ2-1 and V is TRBV11-2; D gene unclear. V lost 0 bases and J lost 9, with 6 bases in between. This CDR3 is built from 12 residues. The germline CDR1 and CDR2 sequences are SGHAT and FQNNGV. The CDR3 sequence: CASSLDRTEQFF. CDR3 nucleotides: TGTGCCAGCAGCTTAGATCGGACTGAGCAGTTCTTC.

The gene calls are TRBV20-1 and TRBJ2-7; D remains unclear. The CDR3 spans 15 residues. From germline, CDR1 is DFQATT and CDR2 SNEGSKA (reference sequence). Trimming pared 0 bases from V and 1 base from J, leaving 13 bases between. The CDR3 nucleotides are TGCAGTGCTAGAGATTACGTCTCTTGGTCCTACGAGCAGTACTTC. It encodes CSARDYVSWSYEQYF.